This TCR beta chain was obtained from a study of response to subunit inactivated influenza vaccine. The study's findings and limits: It was the authors' suggestion that each seasonal influenza vaccination recruits few new T cells.

There are many counts of this clonotype. Its antigen is still unknown. Germline V gives CDR1 SGHAT, CDR2 FQNNGV. The CDR3 is 18 residues long. V lost 5 bases to trimming and J lost 4 bases; unmatched junction nucleotides: 14. TCRdb ran MiXCR on the RT-PCR reads and lists one entry per CDR3 protein. The sample carries 430,000 or so distinct CDR3 sequences, about 10% recorded once. This receptor was obtained from a middle-aged man who received an inactivated influenza vaccine. The material was PBMCs from blood, obtained roughly 48 days after vaccination. The chain uses TRBV11-2 and TRBJ2-2; TRBD1 matches at 9 bases. The DNA of the CDR3 is TGTGCCAGCAGCACTAGCCCTTACAGGGGGCGCGGCACCGGGGAGCTGTTTTTT. Protein: CASSTSPYRGRGTGELFF. Filled out from reference TRBV11-2 and TRBJ2-2, the complete variable domain reads EAGVAQSPRYKIIEKRQSVAFWCNPISGHATLYWYQQILGQGPKLLIQFQNNGVVDDSQLPKDRFSAERLKGVDSTLKIQPAKLEDSAVYLCASSTSPYRGRGTGELFFGEGSRLTVL.